A single T cell receptor (beta chain) is shown here with its context. There are many counts of this clonotype. The antigen this receptor binds is unknown. No much larger clonotype is one base removed from it; base qualities were not supplied. Library generation was performed with RT-PCR. Sequencing took place on a NextSeq 550. TCRdb's own reprocessing of the public reads used fastp at Q25 and MiXCR and kept productive beta chains. When rows share a CDR3 protein, they turn into one entry using the most common DNA and genes. Recorded for this sample are some 960,000 distinct CDR3 sequences; under 20% of them occurred a single time. Of the sample, 6% falls within the top ten clones. The source of the sample is a study of patients and donors after allogeneic stem cell transplantation (dated by TCRdb to the early 2020s). Spanning cysteine to phenylalanine, the CDR3 consists of 16 amino acids. Solely the CDR3 DNA is kept, with 48 bases framed from the first base. V is shortened by 5 bases, J by 4 bases, and the region joining them spans 20 bases.

Sequenced material: blood, either unsorted or a sorted T cell fraction (not recorded which). The source of this sequence is a human donor who was either an allogeneic HSCT recipient or a stem cell or donor lymphocyte infusion donor (not recorded which). It is not recorded whose cells these are; they may come from a transplant donor. The chain joins TRBV12-3 or TRBV12-4 to TRBJ1-1, and TRBD1 may be the D gene, going by 5 matching bases. In nucleotide form, the sequence is TGTGCCAGCAGTGCCTGGACACCACGGGAGGTCACTGAAGCTTTCTTT. Its amino acids are CASSAWTPREVTEAFF.